Below, 9 T cell receptor beta chains from the same sample are listed, as sequenced in a study of blood T cell repertoires in COVID-19. The assay was immunoSEQ multiplex PCR, and TCRdb's table has in-frame clones only and misses some. The table includes approximately 500,000 clones, 85% to 90% detected once. Sequences were obtained from peripheral blood. The source is a woman aged 45-65 years with COVID-19, enrolled during active disease.

Points on this clone: This sample includes further DNA sequences coding for the same CDR3. The chain is built from TRBV5-1 and TRBJ1-4; D is possibly TRBD1 (5 bases). Germline CDR1 is SGHRS and CDR2 is YFSETQ. This CDR3 is 14 amino acids long. The germline V and J ends were trimmed by 3 bases and 3 bases, with 9 bases remaining between them. The CDR3 protein is CASSSGGSNEKLFF. The CDR3 nucleotides are TGCGCCAGCAGCTCCGGGGGATCTAATGAAAAACTGTTTTTT. Supplemented by reference TRBV5-1 and TRBJ1-4, the full variable domain reads KAGVTQTPRYLIKTRGQQVTLSCSPISGHRSVSWYQQTPGQGLQFLFEYFSETQRNKGNFPGRFSGRQFSNSRSEMNVSTLELGDSALYLCASSSGGSNEKLFFGSGTQLSVL.

The gene calls are TRBV18 and TRBJ1-5; tentative D call: TRBD1 (5 bases). Per germline, CDR1 KGHSH and CDR2 LQKENI. This CDR3 region has 14 residues. Trimming left V 3 bases short and J 2 bases short, with 8 bases between. The CDR3 here is CASSPRGGNQPQHF. CDR3 DNA sequence: TGTGCCAGCTCACCTCGGGGGGGCAATCAGCCCCAGCATTTT.

The table lists this clone with a few counts. The gene calls are TRBV18 and TRBJ1-1; 8 nucleotides match TRBD1. The junction had 4 bases not matched to a gene; V was cut back by 3 bases and J by 4 bases. CDR1 KGHSH and CDR2 LQKENI come from the germline V gene. The CDR3 totals 14 residues. CDR3 sequence reads: CASSPRTGSTEAFF. In DNA form, the CDR3 reads TGTGCCAGCTCACCTAGGACAGGGAGCACTGAAGCTTTCTTT.

The chain recombines TRBV6-2 or TRBV6-3 with TRBJ1-3; weak D call: TRBD1 (6 bases). With 4 bases removed from V and 0 bases from J, the gap between germline ends came to 22 bases. CDR3 length: 19 residues. The germline gives CDR1 MNHEY, CDR2 SVGEGT. Written as DNA, the CDR3 is TGTGCCAGCAGTTCCGCCTACGCTTTGGGGGCTCACTCTGGAAACACCATATATTTT. Its translation is CASSSAYALGAHSGNTIYF.

This sequence joins TRBV23-1 and TRBJ1-6; D not resolved. TRBV23-1 is an open reading frame, and its role is uncertain. Trimming stripped 0 bases from V and 1 base from J, with 7 bases between. The CDR3 runs 16 residues. CDR3 sequence reads: CASSQSRSSYNSPLHF. Here the CDR3 DNA reads TGCGCCAGCAGTCAATCGCGGAGTTCCTATAATTCACCCCTCCACTTT.

The chain employs TRBV5-4 and TRBJ2-5; 8 nucleotides match TRBD2. The V gene's germline CDR1 is SGHNT and CDR2 YYREEE (reference sequence). The CDR3 totals 13 residues. V was clipped by 0 bases and J by 7 bases; unmatched bases: 2. The chain's CDR3 is CASSLVTSGTQYF. The CDR3 nucleotides are TGTGCCAGCAGCTTGGTAACTAGCGGGACCCAGTACTTC. The variable domain in full, with the rest retrieved from reference TRBV5-4 and TRBJ2-5, is ETGVTQSPTHLIKTRGQQVTLRCSSQSGHNTVSWYQQALGQGPQFIFQYYREEENGRGNFPPRFSGLQFPNYSSELNVNALELDDSALYLCASSLVTSGTQYFGPGTRLLVL.

The V gene is TRBV6-5, the J gene TRBJ1-1, with 9 nucleotides matching TRBD1. Per the germline V gene, CDR1 is MNHEY and CDR2 is SVGAGI. CDR3 length: 16 amino acids. Losses at the gene ends were 4 bases for V and 5 bases for J; bases not matched to a gene: 11. The CDR3 bases are TGTGCCAGCAGTTCTCGGGGTCGACAGGGGGGGACTGAAGCTTTCTTT. Residues: CASSSRGRQGGTEAFF.

A note on this clone: This same CDR3 is encoded by further DNA sequences in the sample. This chain links TRBV30 with TRBJ1-4; D is ambiguous. Germline V gives CDR1 GTSNPN, CDR2 SVGIG (reference sequence). CDR3 length: 11 residues. Trimming took 3 bases from V and 8 from J, leaving 7 bases between them. The CDR3 region has the DNA TGTGCCTGGAGCTCGGGGGAAAAACTGTTTTTT. It encodes CAWSSGEKLFF. Supplemented by reference TRBV30 and TRBJ1-4, the full variable domain reads SQTIHQWPATLVQPVGSPLSLECTVEGTSNPNLYWYRQAAGRGLQLLFYSVGIGQISSEVPQNLSASRPQDRQFILSSKKLLLSDSGFYLCAWSSGEKLFFGSGTQLSVL.

The chain couples TRBV9 to TRBJ1-2; weak D call: TRBD1 (5 bases). Between the trimmed V and J ends, which lost 3 bases and 4 bases, there was a span of 13 bases. The CDR3 is 14 residues long. CDR1 is SGDLS and CDR2 is YYNGEE in the germline V gene. CDR3 amino acids: CASSEGRGSYGYTF. The CDR3 DNA follows: TGTGCCAGCAGCGAGGGGCGGGGAAGCTATGGCTACACCTTC. The variable domain in full, completed from reference TRBV9 and TRBJ1-2, reads DSGVTQTPKHLITATGQRVTLRCSPRSGDLSVYWYQQSLDQGLQFLIQYYNGEERAKGNILERFSAQQFPDLHSELNLSSLELGDSALYFCASSEGRGSYGYTFGSGTRLTVV.